This passage covers 6 T cell receptor beta chains from one sample sequenced in a study of T-cell reconstitution after alpha-beta-depleted transplantation in children. Preparation of the TCRbeta library used unique molecular identifiers. TCRdb re-analysed the PCR reads in MiXCR, keeping a single row per CDR3 protein. The table shows about 540,000 distinct CDR3 sequences, with approximately 16% occurring only once. The sequencing here drew on PBMCs from the stem cell graft donor, taken from the stem cell graft. Receptor source: a human donor who donated a stem cell graft to a child with acute lymphoblastic leukemia.

The V call is TRBV7-9, the J call TRBJ1-2; 7 nucleotides align to TRBD1. CDR3 length: 15 amino acids. V lost 2 bases to trimming and J lost 4 bases; unmatched junction nucleotides: 7. Germline-derived CDR1 and CDR2 are SEHNR and FQNEAQ (reference sequence). The CDR3 loop is CASSLHTGVLYGYTF. The CDR3 bases are TGTGCCAGCAGCTTACACACAGGGGTTCTCTATGGCTACACCTTC.

This clonotype was detected a few times. V is TRBV5-1 and J is TRBJ2-1; D not resolved. Trimming left V 3 bases short and J 1 base short, with 23 bases between. CDR3 length equals 19 residues. Germline V gene sequence: CDR1 SGHRS, CDR2 YFSETQ. The CDR3: CASSWKIEGITASYNEQFF. CDR3 sequence (DNA): TGCGCCAGCAGCTGGAAGATAGAAGGGATAACTGCATCCTACAATGAGCAGTTCTTC.

This clonotype was counted only a few times. The CDR3: CASSVASPDPGNTIYF. The DNA for the CDR3 is TGTGCCAGCAGCGTAGCTTCGCCTGATCCTGGAAACACCATATATTTT. The rearrangement joins TRBV9 to TRBJ1-3; D uncertain. In germline, CDR1 is SGDLS, CDR2 YYNGEE. Deletions cut 0 bases from V and 2 bases from J, with 12 bases between. The CDR3 extends over 16 amino acids.

The rearrangement links TRBV5-1 to TRBJ1-1; possibly TRBD1 for D (5 bases). The V and J ends lost 3 bases and 2 bases respectively, with 11 bases between them. Germline V gene sequence: CDR1 SGHRS, CDR2 YFSETQ. This CDR3 contains 14 residues. CDR3 residues: CASSSADSNTEAFF. The CDR3 DNA sequence: TGCGCCAGCAGCTCTGCTGACAGCAACACTGAAGCTTTCTTT.

This chain links TRBV20-1 with TRBJ2-3; D is undetermined. Looked up from germline, CDR1 is DFQATT and CDR2 is SNEGSKA (reference sequence). CDR3 length: 14 residues. V was cut by 5 bases and J by 2 bases, with 14 bases left in between. The CDR3 reads CSASDSLYTDTQYF. CDR3 DNA sequence: TGCAGTGCTTCAGACTCTCTTTACACAGATACGCAGTATTTT.

Notes on this clonotype: This could be a read error, since a much larger clone is one nucleotide away. CDR3 in DNA: TGTGCCAGCAGCGTAGAGCTGACAGGGGCAGGAGATACGCAGTATTTT. It yields the protein CASSVELTGAGDTQYF. V gene TRBV9 combines with J gene TRBJ2-3; 8 bases are a match to TRBD1. The CDR3 totals 16 residues. CDR1 is SGDLS and CDR2 is YYNGEE in the germline V gene. The V segment lost 0 bases and the J segment 5 bases; nucleotides outside the gene matches: 8.